This is a list of T cell receptor beta chains from one sample in a study of T cells expressing NK-cell markers. Following a re-call of the 5' RACE reads, TCRdb has one entry per CDR3 protein and lacks DNA. This repertoire includes a few hundred thousand distinct CDR3 sequences. The specimen sequenced was blood T cells: a sorted CD56 or NKG2C T cell subset, CD4+ or CD8+ T cells, or bulk PBMC T cells (not recorded which). The receptors come from a man between 18 and 35 years old in good health. Both conserved end residues are part of each CDR3.

TRBV4-3	TRBJ1-5	CASSQEEGANQPQHF
TRBV7-9	TRBJ2-7	CASSSRWEIEQYF
TRBV9	TRBJ2-1	CASSVGTGFNEQFF
TRBV15	TRBJ1-3	CATSRDHLNGNTIYF
TRBV27	TRBJ2-3	CASSLILAGGGARDTQYF
TRBV12-3/TRBV12-4	TRBJ2-1	CASSPRRYNEQFF
TRBV18	TRBJ2-7	CASSPSDGSYEQYF
TRBV24-1	TRBJ2-1	CATSDPPRGNEQFF
TRBV27	TRBJ1-2	CASKLNGGEIHGYTF
TRBV10-1	TRBJ2-6	CASSESSGANVLTF
TRBV10-2	TRBJ1-5	CASSEVGGLVGDQPQHF
TRBV29-1	TRBJ1-2	CSVTLQGYGYTF
TRBV4-2	TRBJ2-4	CASSQEDRAGRPLAKNIQYF
TRBV7-2	TRBJ2-1	CASSLVLASGQFF
TRBV12-3/TRBV12-4	TRBJ1-1	CASSATGTGGTEAFF
TRBV6-5	TRBJ1-1	CASSPIQGDTEAFF